These 8 T cell receptor beta chains were sequenced from one sample in a study of PD-1 blockade in classical Hodgkin lymphoma. The method was immunoSEQ multiplex PCR; TCRdb's version includes in-frame clones alone and lacks a portion of them. The table shows 20,000 to 25,000 clones, with around three quarters occurring only once. Relapse after autologous stem cell transplantation occurred in every patient, and brentuximab vedotin exposure varied. The sequencing used peripheral blood mononuclear cells (PBMCs), collected before the second cycle of nivolumab. These receptors were obtained from a human donor with classical Hodgkin lymphoma.

V and J are TRBV14 and TRBJ2-1, with unresolved D. The germline V gene has CDR1 SGHDN and CDR2 FVKESK. V was cut by 4 bases and J by 0 bases, with 10 bases left in between. The CDR3 has 15 amino acids. CDR3 sequence reads: CASSPSHSSYNEQFF. Here the CDR3 DNA reads TGTGCCAGCAGCCCCAGTCATAGCTCCTACAATGAGCAGTTCTTC.

In this sample, this clone turned up a few times. V gene TRBV28 combines with J gene TRBJ1-5; TRBD1 matches at 8 bases. Trimming cost V 6 bases and J 1 base; bases outside gene matches: 5. Germline V lookup: CDR1 MDHEN, CDR2 SYDVKM. This CDR3 is built from 15 residues. CDR3 residues: CASRLQGGSNQPQHF. The CDR3 DNA reads as TGTGCCAGCAGGTTACAGGGGGGGAGCAATCAGCCCCAGCATTTT.

This clone was seen just once. This chain links TRBV7-3 with TRBJ2-3; D possibly corresponds to TRBD2 (6 bases). This CDR3 comprises 16 residues. Per the germline V gene, CDR1 is SGHTA and CDR2 is FQGTGA. Deletions cut 5 bases from V and 3 bases from J, with 18 bases between. CDR3 bases: TGTGCCAGCAGCCCCGGGACTGTTGTGGAGACAGATACGCAGTATTTT. It codes for CASSPGTVVETDTQYF.

This sequence joins TRBV7-2 and TRBJ2-1; 9 positions match TRBD2. The CDR3 runs 14 residues. Trimming removed 2 bases from V and 4 bases from J; junction bases left unmatched: 0. Germline V lookup: CDR1 SGHTA, CDR2 FQGNSA. CDR3 sequence (DNA): TGTGCCAGCAGCTTACTAGCGGGGTACAATGAGCAGTTCTTC. This sequence encodes CASSLLAGYNEQFF.

This chain uses TRBV6-5 with TRBJ1-3, with 9 positions matching TRBD1. Germline-derived CDR1 and CDR2 are MNHEY and SVGAGI. Germline trimming cut 6 bases from V and 0 bases from J; bases unmatched to any gene: 3. This CDR3 spans 15 amino acids. CDR3 nucleotide sequence: TGTGCCAGCAGGGGGACAGGGAGCTCTGGAAACACCATATATTTT. Translation: CASRGTGSSGNTIYF.

This rearrangement joins TRBV7-2 to TRBJ1-5; D unclear. Germline assignment: CDR1 SGHTA and CDR2 FQGNSA. CDR3 length equals 12 residues. V lost 3 bases and J 4 bases, leaving 4 bases between the germline ends. The CDR3 loop reads CASSFFNQPQHF. The CDR3 DNA reads TGTGCCAGCAGCTTTTTTAATCAGCCCCAGCATTTT.

The V call is TRBV4-2, the J call TRBJ2-3; 7 bases agree with TRBD1. The length of the CDR3 is 13 residues. V trimming: 2 bases; J trimming: 4 bases; junction bases outside the gene matches: 0. Germline CDR1 and CDR2: LGHNA and YNFKEQ. Here the CDR3 reads CASSQQGADTQYF. CDR3 nucleotides: TGTGCCAGCAGCCAACAGGGGGCAGATACGCAGTATTTT.

The chain couples TRBV27 to TRBJ1-5; no reliable D call. The CDR3 is 13 amino acids. The germline gives CDR1 MNHEY, CDR2 SMNVEV (reference sequence). The V end was cut by 6 bases, the J end by 0 bases, with 6 bases between. CDR3 DNA sequence: TGTGCCAGCAGCCCTTATAGCAATCAGCCCCAGCATTTT. Translating it yields CASSPYSNQPQHF.